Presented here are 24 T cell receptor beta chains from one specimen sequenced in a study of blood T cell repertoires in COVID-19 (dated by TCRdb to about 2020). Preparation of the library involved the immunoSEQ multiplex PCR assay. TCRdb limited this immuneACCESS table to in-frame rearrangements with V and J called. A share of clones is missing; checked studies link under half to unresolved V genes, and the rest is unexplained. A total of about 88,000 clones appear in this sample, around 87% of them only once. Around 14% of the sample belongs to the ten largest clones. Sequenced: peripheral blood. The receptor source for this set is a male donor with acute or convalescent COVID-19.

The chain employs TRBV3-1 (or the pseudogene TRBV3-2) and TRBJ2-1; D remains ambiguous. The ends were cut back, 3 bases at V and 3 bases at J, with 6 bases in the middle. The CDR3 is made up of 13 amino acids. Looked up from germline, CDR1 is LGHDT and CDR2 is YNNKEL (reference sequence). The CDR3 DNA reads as TGTGCCAGCAGCCACGACAACTACAATGAGCAGTTCTTC. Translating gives CASSHDNYNEQFF.

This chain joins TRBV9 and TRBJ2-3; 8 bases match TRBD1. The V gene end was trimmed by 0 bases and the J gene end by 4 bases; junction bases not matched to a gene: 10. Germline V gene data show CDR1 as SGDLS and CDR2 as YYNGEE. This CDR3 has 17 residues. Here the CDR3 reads CASSVGGQGGEADTQYF. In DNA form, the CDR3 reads TGTGCCAGCAGCGTAGGAGGACAGGGTGGGGAGGCAGATACGCAGTATTTT.

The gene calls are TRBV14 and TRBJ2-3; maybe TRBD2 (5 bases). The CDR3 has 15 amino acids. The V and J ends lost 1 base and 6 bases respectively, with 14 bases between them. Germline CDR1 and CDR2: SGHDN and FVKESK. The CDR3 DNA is TGTGCCAGCAGCCAAGTCGGGGTCCAATCGGATACGCAGTATTTT. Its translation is CASSQVGVQSDTQYF.

The CDR3 nucleotides are TGTGCCAGCAGCGTAGATAAGCTACCCCCTGGAAACACCATATATTTT. This encodes CASSVDKLPPGNTIYF. This sequence joins TRBV9 and TRBJ1-3; D is ambiguous. The V end was cut by 0 bases, the J end by 2 bases, with 12 bases between. The CDR3 extends over 16 amino acids. From germline, CDR1 is SGDLS and CDR2 YYNGEE.

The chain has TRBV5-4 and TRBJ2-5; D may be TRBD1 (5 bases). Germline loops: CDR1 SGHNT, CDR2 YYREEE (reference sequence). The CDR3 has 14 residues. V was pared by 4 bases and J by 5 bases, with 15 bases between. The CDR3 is CASSSEGAEETQYF. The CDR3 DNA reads TGTGCCAGCAGCAGCGAAGGGGCAGAGGAGACCCAGTACTTC.

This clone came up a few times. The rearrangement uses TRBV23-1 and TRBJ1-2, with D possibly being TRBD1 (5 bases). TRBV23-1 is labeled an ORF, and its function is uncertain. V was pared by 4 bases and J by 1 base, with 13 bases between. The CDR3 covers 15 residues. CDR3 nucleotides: TGCGCCAGCAGTCTACGACAGCACTGTAACTATGGCTACACCTTC. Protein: CASSLRQHCNYGYTF.

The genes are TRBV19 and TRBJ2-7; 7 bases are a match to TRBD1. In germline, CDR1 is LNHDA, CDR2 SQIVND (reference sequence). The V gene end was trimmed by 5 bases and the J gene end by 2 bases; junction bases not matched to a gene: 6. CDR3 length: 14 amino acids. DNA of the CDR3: TGTGCCAGTAGTCCACCGGGACAGACCTACGAGCAGTACTTC. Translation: CASSPPGQTYEQYF.

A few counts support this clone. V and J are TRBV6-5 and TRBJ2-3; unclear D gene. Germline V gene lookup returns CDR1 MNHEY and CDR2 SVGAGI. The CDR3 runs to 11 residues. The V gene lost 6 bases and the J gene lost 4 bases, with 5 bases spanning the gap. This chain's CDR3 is CASSLADTQYF. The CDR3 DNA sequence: TGTGCCAGCAGCCTAGCAGATACGCAGTATTTT.

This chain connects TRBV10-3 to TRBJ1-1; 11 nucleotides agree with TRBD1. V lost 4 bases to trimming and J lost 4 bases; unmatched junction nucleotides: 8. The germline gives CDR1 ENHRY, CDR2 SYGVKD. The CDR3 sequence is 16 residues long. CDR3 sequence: CAISGGQGGVGTEAFF. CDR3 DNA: TGTGCCATCAGTGGGGGACAGGGGGGTGTTGGCACTGAAGCTTTCTTT.

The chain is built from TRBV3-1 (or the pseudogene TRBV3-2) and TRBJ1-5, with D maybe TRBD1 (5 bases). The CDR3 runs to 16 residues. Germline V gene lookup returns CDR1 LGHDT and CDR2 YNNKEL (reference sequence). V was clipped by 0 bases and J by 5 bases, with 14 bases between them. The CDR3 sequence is CASSQDRGGVDQPQHF. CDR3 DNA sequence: TGTGCCAGCAGCCAAGATCGGGGGGGAGTCGATCAGCCCCAGCATTTT.

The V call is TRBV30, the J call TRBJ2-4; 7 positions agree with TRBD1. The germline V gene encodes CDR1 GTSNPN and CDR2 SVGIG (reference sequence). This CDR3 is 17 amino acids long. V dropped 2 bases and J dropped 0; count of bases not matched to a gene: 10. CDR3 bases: TGTGCCTGGAGTCCCCCTTGGGGACAGCTAGCCAAAAACATTCAGTACTTC. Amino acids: CAWSPPWGQLAKNIQYF.

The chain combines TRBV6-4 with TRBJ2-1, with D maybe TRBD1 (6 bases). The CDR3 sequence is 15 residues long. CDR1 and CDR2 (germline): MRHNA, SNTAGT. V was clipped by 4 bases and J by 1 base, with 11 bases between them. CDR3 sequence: CASSALTGSYNEQFF. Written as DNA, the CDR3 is TGTGCCAGCAGTGCTCTGACAGGTTCCTACAATGAGCAGTTCTTC.

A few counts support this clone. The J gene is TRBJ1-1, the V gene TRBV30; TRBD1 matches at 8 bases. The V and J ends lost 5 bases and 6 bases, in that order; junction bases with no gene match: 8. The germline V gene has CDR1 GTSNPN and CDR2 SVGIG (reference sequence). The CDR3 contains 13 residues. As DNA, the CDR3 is TGTGCCTGGGGTCGACAGGGGATCCCTGAAGCTTTCTTT. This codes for CAWGRQGIPEAFF. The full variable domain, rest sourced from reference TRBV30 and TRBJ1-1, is SQTIHQWPATLVQPVGSPLSLECTVEGTSNPNLYWYRQAAGRGLQLLFYSVGIGQISSEVPQNLSASRPQDRQFILSSKKLLLSDSGFYLCAWGRQGIPEAFFGQGTRLTVV.

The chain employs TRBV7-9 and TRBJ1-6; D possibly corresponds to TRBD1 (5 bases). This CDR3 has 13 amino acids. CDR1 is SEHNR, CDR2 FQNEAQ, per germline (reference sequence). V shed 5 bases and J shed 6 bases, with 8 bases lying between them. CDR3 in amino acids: CASSADTNSPLHF. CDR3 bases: TGTGCCAGCAGCGCGGACACTAATTCACCCCTCCACTTT.

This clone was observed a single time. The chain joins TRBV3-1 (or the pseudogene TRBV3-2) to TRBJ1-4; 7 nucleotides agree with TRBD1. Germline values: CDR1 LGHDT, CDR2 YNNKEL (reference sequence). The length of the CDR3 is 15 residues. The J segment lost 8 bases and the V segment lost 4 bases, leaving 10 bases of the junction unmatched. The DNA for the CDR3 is TGTGCCAGCAGCCTTCAGACAGGGAGAGGAGAAAAACTGTTTTTT. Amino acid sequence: CASSLQTGRGEKLFF.

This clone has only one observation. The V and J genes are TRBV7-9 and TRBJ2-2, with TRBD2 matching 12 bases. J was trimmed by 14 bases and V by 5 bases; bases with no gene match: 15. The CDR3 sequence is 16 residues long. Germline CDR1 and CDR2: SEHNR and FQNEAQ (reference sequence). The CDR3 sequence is CASSGFLAGGLGALFF. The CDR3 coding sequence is TGTGCCAGCAGCGGCTTTCTAGCGGGGGGGCTCGGGGCCCTGTTTTTT.

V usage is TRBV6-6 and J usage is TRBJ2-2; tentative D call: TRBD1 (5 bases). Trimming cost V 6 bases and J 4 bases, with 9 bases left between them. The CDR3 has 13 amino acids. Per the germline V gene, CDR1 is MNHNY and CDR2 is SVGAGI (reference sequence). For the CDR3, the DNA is TGTGCCAGCAGGCCGACAGTCACCGGGGAGCTGTTTTTT. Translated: CASRPTVTGELFF.

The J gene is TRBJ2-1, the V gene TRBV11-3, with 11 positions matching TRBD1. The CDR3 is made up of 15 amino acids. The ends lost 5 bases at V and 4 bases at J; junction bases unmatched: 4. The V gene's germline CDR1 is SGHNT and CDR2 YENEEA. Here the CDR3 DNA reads TGTGCCAGCAGCCCCGGGACAGGGGGTTACAATGAGCAGTTCTTC. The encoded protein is CASSPGTGGYNEQFF.

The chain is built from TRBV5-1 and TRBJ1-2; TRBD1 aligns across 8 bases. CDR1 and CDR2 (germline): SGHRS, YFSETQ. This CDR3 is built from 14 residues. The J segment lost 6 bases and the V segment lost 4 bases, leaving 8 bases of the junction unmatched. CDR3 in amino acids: CASSRGQEVDGYTF. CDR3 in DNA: TGCGCCAGCAGCCGGGGACAGGAGGTCGATGGCTACACCTTC. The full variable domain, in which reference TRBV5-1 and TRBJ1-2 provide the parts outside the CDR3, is KAGVTQTPRYLIKTRGQQVTLSCSPISGHRSVSWYQQTPGQGLQFLFEYFSETQRNKGNFPGRFSGRQFSNSRSEMNVSTLELGDSALYLCASSRGQEVDGYTFGSGTRLTVV.

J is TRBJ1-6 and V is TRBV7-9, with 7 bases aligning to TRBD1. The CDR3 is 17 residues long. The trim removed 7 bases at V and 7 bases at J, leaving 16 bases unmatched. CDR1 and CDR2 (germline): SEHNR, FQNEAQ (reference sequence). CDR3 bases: TGTGCCAGCACTAAGGTCAGGGGGTCTCAAATCAATTCACCCCTCCACTTT. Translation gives CASTKVRGSQINSPLHF.

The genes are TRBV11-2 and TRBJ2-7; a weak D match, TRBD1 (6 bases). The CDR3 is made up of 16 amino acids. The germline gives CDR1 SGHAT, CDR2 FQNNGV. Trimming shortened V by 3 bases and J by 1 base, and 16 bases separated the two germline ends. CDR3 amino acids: CASSFGGRVASYEQYF. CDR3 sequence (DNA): TGTGCCAGCAGCTTTGGGGGCAGGGTGGCGTCCTACGAGCAGTACTTC.

CDR3 DNA sequence: TGTGCCAGCAGCCACCCCGGGGGGGACATTCAACTAAAGGGGGGCAATGAGCAGTTCTTC. It yields the protein CASSHPGGDIQLKGGNEQFF. The V and J genes are TRBV3-1 (or the pseudogene TRBV3-2) and TRBJ2-1; 8 bases are a match to TRBD2. The CDR3 has 20 amino acids. Germline values: CDR1 LGHDT, CDR2 YNNKEL (reference sequence). V lost 3 bases to trimming and J lost 6 bases; unmatched junction nucleotides: 22.

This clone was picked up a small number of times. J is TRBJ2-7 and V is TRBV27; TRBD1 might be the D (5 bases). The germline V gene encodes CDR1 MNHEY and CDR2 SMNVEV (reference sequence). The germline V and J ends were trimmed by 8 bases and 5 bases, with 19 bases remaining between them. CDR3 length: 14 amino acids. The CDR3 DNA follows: TGTGCCAGCTCTGACCAGTCTGGGGCTCACGAGCAGTACTTC. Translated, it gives CASSDQSGAHEQYF.

The CDR3 coding sequence is TGTGCCAGCAGTCCACTAGCGGGGGGCTACAATGAGCAGTTCTTC. Translating gives CASSPLAGGYNEQFF. This chain links TRBV6-4 with TRBJ2-1, with 12 bases aligning to TRBD2. V shed 5 bases, J shed 3 bases, and the junction held 2 bases outside the gene matches. This CDR3 is 15 amino acids long. Germline CDR1 reads MRHNA; CDR2 reads SNTAGT.